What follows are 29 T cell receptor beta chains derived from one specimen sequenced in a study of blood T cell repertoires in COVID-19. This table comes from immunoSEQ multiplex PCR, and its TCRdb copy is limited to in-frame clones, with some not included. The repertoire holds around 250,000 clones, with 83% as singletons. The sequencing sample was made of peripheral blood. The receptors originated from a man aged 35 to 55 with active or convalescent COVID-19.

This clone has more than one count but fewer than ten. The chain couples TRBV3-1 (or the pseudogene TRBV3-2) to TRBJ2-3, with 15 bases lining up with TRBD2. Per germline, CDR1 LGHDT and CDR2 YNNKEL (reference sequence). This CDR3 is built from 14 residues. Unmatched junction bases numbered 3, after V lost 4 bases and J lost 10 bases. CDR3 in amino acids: CASSRTSGRAAQYF. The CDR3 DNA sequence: TGTGCCAGCAGCCGGACTAGCGGGAGGGCGGCGCAGTATTTT.

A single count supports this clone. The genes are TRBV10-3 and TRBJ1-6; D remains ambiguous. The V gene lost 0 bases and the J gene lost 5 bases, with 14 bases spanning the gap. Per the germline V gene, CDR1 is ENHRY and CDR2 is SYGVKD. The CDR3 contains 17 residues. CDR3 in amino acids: CAISESPRTHNNSPLHF. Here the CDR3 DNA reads TGTGCCATCAGTGAGTCCCCGAGGACTCACAATAATTCACCCCTCCACTTT.

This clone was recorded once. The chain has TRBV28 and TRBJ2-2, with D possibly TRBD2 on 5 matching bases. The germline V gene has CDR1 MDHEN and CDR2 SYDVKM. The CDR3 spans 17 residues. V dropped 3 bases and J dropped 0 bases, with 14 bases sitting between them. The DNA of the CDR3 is TGTGCCAGCAGTTTCACGACTAAGACATCGAACACCGGGGAGCTGTTTTTT. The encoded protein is CASSFTTKTSNTGELFF.

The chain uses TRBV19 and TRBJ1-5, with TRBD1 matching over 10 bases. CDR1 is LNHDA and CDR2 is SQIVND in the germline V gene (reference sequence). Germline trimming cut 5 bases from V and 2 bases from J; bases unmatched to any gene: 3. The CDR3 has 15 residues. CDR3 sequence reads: CASSLGTGGNQPQHF. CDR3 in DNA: TGTGCCAGTAGTCTCGGGACAGGGGGCAATCAGCCCCAGCATTTT.

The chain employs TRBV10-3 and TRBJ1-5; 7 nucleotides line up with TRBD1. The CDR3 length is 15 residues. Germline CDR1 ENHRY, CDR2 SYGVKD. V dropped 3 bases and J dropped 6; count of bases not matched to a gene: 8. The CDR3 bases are TGTGCCATCAGTGATAGGGCAGGGGGTCGTCAGCCCCAGCATTTT. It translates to CAISDRAGGRQPQHF.

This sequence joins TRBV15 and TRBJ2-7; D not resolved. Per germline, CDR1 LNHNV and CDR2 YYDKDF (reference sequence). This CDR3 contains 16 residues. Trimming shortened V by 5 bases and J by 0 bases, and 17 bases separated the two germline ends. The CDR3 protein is CATSLPGGASSYEQYF. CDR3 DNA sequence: TGTGCCACCAGCCTTCCCGGCGGCGCTTCCTCCTACGAGCAGTACTTC.

CDR3 residues: CASSGGLSTDTQYF. In DNA form, the CDR3 reads TGTGCCAGTAGCGGGGGGCTTAGCACAGATACGCAGTATTTT. V usage is TRBV19 and J usage is TRBJ2-3; TRBD2 is a possible D gene (7 bases). Germline CDR1 and CDR2: LNHDA and SQIVND (reference sequence). The V end was cut by 6 bases, the J end by 0 bases, with 10 bases between. There are 14 residues in the CDR3.

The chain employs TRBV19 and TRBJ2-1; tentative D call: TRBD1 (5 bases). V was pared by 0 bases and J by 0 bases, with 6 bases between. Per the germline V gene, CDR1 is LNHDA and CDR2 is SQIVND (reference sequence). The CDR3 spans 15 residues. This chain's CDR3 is CASSIDDSSYNEQFF. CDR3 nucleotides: TGTGCCAGTAGTATAGATGACAGCTCCTACAATGAGCAGTTCTTC.

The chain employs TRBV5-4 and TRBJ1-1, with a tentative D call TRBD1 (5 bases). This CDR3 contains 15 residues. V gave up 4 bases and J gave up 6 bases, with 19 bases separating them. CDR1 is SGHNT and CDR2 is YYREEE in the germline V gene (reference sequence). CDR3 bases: TGTGCCAGCAGCCACTCCAGGGCGGTGTTCTCTGAAGCTTTCTTT. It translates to CASSHSRAVFSEAFF.

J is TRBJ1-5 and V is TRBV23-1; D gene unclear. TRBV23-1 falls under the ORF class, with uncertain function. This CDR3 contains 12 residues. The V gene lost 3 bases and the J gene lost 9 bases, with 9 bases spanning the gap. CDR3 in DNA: TGCGCCAGCAGTCAGCAAGGGAGGCCCCAGCATTTT. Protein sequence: CASSQQGRPQHF.

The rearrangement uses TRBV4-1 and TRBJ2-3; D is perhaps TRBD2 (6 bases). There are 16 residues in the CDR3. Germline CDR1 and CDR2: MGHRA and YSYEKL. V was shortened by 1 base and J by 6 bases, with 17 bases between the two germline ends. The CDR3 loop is CASSQVGGGGVDTQYF. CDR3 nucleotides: TGCGCCAGCAGCCAAGTGGGTGGTGGAGGGGTCGATACGCAGTATTTT.

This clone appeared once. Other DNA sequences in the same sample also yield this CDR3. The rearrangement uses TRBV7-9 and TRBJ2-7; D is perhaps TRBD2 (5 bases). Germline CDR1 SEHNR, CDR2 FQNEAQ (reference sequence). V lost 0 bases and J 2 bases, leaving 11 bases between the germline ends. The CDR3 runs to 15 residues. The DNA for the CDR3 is TGTGCCAGCAGCTTAGCGGACTCGCCTACCTACGAGCAGTACTTC. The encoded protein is CASSLADSPTYEQYF.

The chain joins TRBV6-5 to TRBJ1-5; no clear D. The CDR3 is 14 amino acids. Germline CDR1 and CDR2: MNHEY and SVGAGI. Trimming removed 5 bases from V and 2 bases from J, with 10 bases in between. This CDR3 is CASSHGEGNQPQHF. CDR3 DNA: TGTGCCAGCAGTCATGGTGAGGGCAATCAGCCCCAGCATTTT.

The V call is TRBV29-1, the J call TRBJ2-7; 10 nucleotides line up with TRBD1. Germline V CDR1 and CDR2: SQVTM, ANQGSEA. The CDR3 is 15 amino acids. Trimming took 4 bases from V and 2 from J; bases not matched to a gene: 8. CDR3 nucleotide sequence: TGCAGCGTTGGGTCTAAAGGGACAGGGGCCTACGAGCAGTACTTC. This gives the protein CSVGSKGTGAYEQYF.

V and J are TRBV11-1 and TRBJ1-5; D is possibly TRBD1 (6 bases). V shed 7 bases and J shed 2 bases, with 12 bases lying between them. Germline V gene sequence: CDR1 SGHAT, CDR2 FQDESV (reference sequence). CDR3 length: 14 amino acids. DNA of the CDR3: TGTGCCAGCACTTGTGGACAGCGCAATCAGCCCCAGCATTTT. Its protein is CASTCGQRNQPQHF.

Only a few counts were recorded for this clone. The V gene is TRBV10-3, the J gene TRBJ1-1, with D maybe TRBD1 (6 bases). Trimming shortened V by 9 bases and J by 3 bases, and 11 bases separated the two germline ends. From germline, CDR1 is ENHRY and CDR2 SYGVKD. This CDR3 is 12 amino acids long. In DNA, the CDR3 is TGTGCCATTCAGGGGAGAGACACTGAAGCTTTCTTT. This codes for CAIQGRDTEAFF.

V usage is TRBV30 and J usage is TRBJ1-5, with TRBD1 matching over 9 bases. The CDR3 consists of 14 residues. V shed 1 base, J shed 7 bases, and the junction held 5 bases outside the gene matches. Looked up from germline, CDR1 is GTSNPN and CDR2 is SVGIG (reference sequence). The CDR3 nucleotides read TGTGCCTGGAGTGCCGGGACAGGGAGGCAGCCCCAGCATTTT. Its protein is CAWSAGTGRQPQHF.

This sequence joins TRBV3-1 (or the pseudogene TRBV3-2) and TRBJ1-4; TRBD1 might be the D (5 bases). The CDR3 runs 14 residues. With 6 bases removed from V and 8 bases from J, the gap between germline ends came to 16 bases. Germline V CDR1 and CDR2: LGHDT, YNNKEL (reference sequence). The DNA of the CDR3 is TGTGCCAGCAGGGCCCGGGGGTCTTTAGAAAAACTGTTTTTT. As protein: CASRARGSLEKLFF.

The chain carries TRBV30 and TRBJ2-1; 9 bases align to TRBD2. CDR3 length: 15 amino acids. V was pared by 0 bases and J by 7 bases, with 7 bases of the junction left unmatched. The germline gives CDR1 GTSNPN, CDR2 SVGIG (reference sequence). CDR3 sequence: CAWSVGSGRVNEQFF. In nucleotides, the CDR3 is TGTGCCTGGAGTGTCGGTAGCGGGAGAGTGAATGAGCAGTTCTTC.

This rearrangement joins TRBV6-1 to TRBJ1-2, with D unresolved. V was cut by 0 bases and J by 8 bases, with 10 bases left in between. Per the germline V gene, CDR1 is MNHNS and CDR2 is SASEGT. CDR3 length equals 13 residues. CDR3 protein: CASSEAPPGGYTF. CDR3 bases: TGTGCCAGCAGTGAAGCCCCTCCTGGCGGCTACACCTTC.

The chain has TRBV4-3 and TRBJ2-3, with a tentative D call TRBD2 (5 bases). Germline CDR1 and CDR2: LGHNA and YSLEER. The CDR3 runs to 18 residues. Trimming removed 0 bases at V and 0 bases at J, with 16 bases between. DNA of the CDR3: TGCGCCAGCAGCCAAGATGTCCCTAGCATCACTAGCACAGATACGCAGTATTTT. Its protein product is CASSQDVPSITSTDTQYF.

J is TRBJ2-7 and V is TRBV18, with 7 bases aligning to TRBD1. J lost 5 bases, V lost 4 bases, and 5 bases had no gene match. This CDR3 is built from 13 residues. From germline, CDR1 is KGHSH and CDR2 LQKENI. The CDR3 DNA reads TGTGCCAGCTCACGAAGGGGGCCCGACGAGCAGTACTTC. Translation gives CASSRRGPDEQYF.

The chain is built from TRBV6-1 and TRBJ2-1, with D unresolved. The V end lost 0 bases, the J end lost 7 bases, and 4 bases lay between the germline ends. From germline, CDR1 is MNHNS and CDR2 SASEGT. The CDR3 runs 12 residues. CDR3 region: CASSEAPNEQFF. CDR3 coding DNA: TGTGCCAGCAGTGAAGCCCCTAATGAGCAGTTCTTC.

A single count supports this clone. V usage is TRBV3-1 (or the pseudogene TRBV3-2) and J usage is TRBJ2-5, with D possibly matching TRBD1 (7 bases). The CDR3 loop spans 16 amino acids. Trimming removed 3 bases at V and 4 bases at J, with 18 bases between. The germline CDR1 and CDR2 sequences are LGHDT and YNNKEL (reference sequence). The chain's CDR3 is CASSQRQGQGGETQYF. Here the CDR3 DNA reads TGTGCCAGCAGCCAGCGGCAGGGCCAGGGGGGAGAGACCCAGTACTTC.

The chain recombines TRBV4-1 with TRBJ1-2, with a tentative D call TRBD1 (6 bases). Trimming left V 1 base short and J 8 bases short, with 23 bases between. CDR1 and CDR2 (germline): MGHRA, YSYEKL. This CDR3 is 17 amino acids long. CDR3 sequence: CASSQGFFRTADSGYTF. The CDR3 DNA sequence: TGCGCCAGCAGCCAAGGTTTCTTCAGGACAGCCGACTCCGGCTACACCTTC.

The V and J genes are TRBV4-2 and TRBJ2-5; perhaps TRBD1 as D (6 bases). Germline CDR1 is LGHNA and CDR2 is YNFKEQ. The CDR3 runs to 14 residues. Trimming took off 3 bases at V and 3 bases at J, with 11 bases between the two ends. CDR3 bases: TGTGCCAGCAGCCAGGGTGGGGGCAAAGAGACCCAGTACTTC. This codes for CASSQGGGKETQYF.

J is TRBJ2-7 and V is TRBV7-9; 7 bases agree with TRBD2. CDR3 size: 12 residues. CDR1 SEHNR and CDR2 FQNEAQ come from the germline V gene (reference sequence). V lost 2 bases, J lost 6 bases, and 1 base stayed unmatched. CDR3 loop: CASSLSGGEQYF. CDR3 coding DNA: TGTGCCAGCAGCTTATCGGGGGGCGAGCAGTACTTC. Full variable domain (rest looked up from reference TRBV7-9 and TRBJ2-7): DTGVSQNPRHKITKRGQNVTFRCDPISEHNRLYWYRQTLGQGPEFLTYFQNEAQLEKSRLLSDRFSAERPKGSFSTLEIQRTEQGDSAMYLCASSLSGGEQYFGPGTRLTVT.

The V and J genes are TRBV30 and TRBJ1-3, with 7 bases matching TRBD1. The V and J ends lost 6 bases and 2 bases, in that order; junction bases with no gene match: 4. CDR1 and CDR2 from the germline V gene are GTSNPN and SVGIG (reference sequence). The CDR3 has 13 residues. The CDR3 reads CACNRGTGNTIYF. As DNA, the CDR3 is TGTGCCTGCAACAGGGGTACTGGAAACACCATATATTTT.

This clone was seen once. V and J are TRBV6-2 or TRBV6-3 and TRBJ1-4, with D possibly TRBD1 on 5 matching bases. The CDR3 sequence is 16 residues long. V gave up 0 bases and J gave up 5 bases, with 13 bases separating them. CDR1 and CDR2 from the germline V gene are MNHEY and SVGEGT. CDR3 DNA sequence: TGTGCCAGCAGTTACTCCCAGGAGTGGGGCAATGAAAAACTGTTTTTT. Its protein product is CASSYSQEWGNEKLFF.